The T cell receptor beta chain under discussion was sequenced for a study of blood T cell repertoires in COVID-19. Study details: Sources were T cells, B-cell-depleted T cells, or PBMCs; the material itself was cDNA or gDNA.

This CDR3 spans 14 amino acids. From germline, CDR1 is MNHEY and CDR2 SVGAGI. The ends were cut back, 9 bases at V and 0 bases at J, with 12 bases in the middle. In the study's own analysis: Reference gene primer amplification in the assay estimated nucleated cell counts. Libraries were prepared by immunoSEQ multiplex PCR; TCRdb keeps only in-frame clonotypes and omits some of them. V, J and clone size were drawn from that table, and D and trimming were deduced from the DNA. This sample has about 140,000 clones; approximately 85% occur once, and the top ten carry roughly 3.5%. The receptor comes from a woman aged 45-65 years with acute COVID-19. The chain is built from TRBV6-5 and TRBJ1-5, with TRBD1 as a possible D gene (6 bases). The sequenced sample consisted of PBMCs or T cells enriched from blood (not recorded which). The CDR3 loop is CASRDILSNQPQHF. The CDR3 DNA sequence: TGTGCCAGTAGGGACATCCTTAGCAATCAGCCCCAGCATTTT.